The clone carrying this T cell receptor beta chain was seen a few times. This record belongs to a study of blood T cell repertoires in COVID-19. The wider study: From T cells, B-cell-depleted T cells, or PBMCs came the material, which was cDNA or gDNA.

The data were produced by immunoSEQ multiplex PCR, yet TCRdb's version contains in-frame clones alone and is incomplete. The data hold approximately 160,000 clones, with about 80% observed a single time. The CDR3 spans 13 residues. CDR1 and CDR2 (germline): MNHEY, SVGAGI. V dropped 2 bases and J dropped 1 base, with 5 bases sitting between them. The chain joins TRBV6-5 to TRBJ1-1; TRBD1 is a possible D gene (5 bases). The specimen sequenced was PBMCs or T cells enriched from blood (not recorded which). This receptor was taken from a middle-aged man who had recovered from COVID-19. CDR3 sequence: CASSYTGNTEAFF. The CDR3 DNA sequence: TGTGCCAGCAGTTACACAGGGAACACTGAAGCTTTCTTT.